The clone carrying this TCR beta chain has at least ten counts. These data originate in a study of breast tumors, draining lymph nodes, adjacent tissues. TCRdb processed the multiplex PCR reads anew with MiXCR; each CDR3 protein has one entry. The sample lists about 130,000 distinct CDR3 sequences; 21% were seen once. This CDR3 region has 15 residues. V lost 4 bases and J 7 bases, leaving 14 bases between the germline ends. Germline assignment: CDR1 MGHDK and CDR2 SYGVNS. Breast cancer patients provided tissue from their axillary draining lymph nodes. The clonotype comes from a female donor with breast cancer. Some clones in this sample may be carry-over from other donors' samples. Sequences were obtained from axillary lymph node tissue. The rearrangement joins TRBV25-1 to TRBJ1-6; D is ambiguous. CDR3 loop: CASSGLGPANSPLHF. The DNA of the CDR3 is TGTGCCAGCAGTGGGCTTGGGCCGGCGAATTCACCCCTCCACTTT.